These 27 T cell receptor beta chains came from one sample sequenced in a study of neurological immune-mediated disorders. TCRdb re-called the 5' RACE reads with MiXCR, one entry per CDR3 protein. Altogether 95,000 or so distinct CDR3 sequences are present, 3% to 4.5% being singletons, with the ten largest covering 5% to 7.5%. Sequencing was performed on PBMCs. The receptors stem from a woman younger than 35 with multiple sclerosis.

This clonotype has ten or more counts. This chain links TRBV7-2 with TRBJ2-1, with 8 bases aligning to TRBD2. This CDR3 is 14 amino acids long. Germline CDR1 and CDR2: SGHTA and FQGNSA. V dropped 5 bases and J dropped 4; count of bases not matched to a gene: 4. CDR3 protein: CASSPAGGYNEQFF. CDR3 sequence (DNA): TGTGCCAGCAGCCCCGCGGGGGGATACAATGAGCAGTTCTTC. Complete variable domain (other parts from reference TRBV7-2 and TRBJ2-1): GAGVSQSPSNKVTEKGKDVELRCDPISGHTALYWYRQSLGQGLEFLIYFQGNSAPDKSGLPSDRFSAERTGGSVSTLTIQRTQQEDSAVYLCASSPAGGYNEQFFGPGTRLTVL.

This clonotype was seen at least ten times. V gene TRBV25-1 combines with J gene TRBJ1-4, with 7 positions matching TRBD1. The CDR3 spans 16 residues. V dropped 2 bases and J dropped 6; count of bases not matched to a gene: 9. Germline V gene lookup returns CDR1 MGHDK and CDR2 SYGVNS. The CDR3 DNA is TGTGCCAGCAGTGAACCCCGGGACAGAAACTATGAAAAACTGTTTTTT. This sequence encodes CASSEPRDRNYEKLFF.

This clonotype was recorded many times. V is TRBV28 and J is TRBJ1-3; the D is unclear. Per the germline V gene, CDR1 is MDHEN and CDR2 is SYDVKM. The CDR3 is 14 amino acids. Trimming left V 5 bases short and J 8 bases short, with 16 bases between. The CDR3 loop is CASSSLTWADTIYF. The CDR3 DNA sequence: TGTGCCAGCAGTAGTCTGACATGGGCAGACACCATATATTTT.

In this sample, this clonotype turned up many times. The CDR3, as DNA: TGCGCCAGCAGCCAGCAGGGGGGCGAGACCCAGTACTTC. This encodes CASSQQGGETQYF. The chain links TRBV4-1 to TRBJ2-5, with TRBD1 as a possible D gene (7 bases). V lost 3 bases, J lost 5 bases, and 10 bases lay in between. Per the germline V gene, CDR1 is MGHRA and CDR2 is YSYEKL. The CDR3 length is 13 residues.

This clonotype was seen ten or more times. The chain uses TRBV20-1 and TRBJ2-5; D may be TRBD1 (6 bases). The CDR3 spans 15 residues. Trimming removed 3 bases from V and 0 bases from J, with 14 bases in between. Germline loops: CDR1 DFQATT, CDR2 SNEGSKA (reference sequence). CDR3 loop: CSARSARGDQETQYF. The CDR3 DNA is TGCAGTGCTAGGTCGGCCAGGGGAGACCAAGAGACCCAGTACTTC.

This clonotype occurred many times. This chain uses TRBV5-1 with TRBJ2-5, with D tentatively TRBD2 (6 bases). Germline CDR1 and CDR2: SGHRS and YFSETQ. CDR3 length equals 15 residues. V was shortened by 3 bases and J by 4 bases, with 16 bases between the two germline ends. CDR3 in DNA: TGCGCCAGCAGCTCCGGGAGAGGGACGGGAGAGACCCAGTACTTC. Its translation: CASSSGRGTGETQYF.

At least ten counts were recorded for this clonotype. This rearrangement joins TRBV29-1 to TRBJ1-2; D not certain. The germline gives CDR1 SQVTM, CDR2 ANQGSEA. The CDR3 has 16 amino acids. Trimming left V 0 bases short and J 7 bases short, with 21 bases between. This chain's CDR3 is CSVEDGQTRSIGGYTF. Here the CDR3 DNA reads TGCAGCGTTGAAGATGGGCAGACCAGGTCAATCGGTGGCTACACCTTC.

This clonotype was detected once. V and J are TRBV4-1 and TRBJ1-1; 7 bases agree with TRBD1. Per germline, CDR1 MGHRA and CDR2 YSYEKL. V dropped 3 bases and J dropped 7; count of bases not matched to a gene: 11. The CDR3 spans 15 residues. CDR3 DNA sequence: TGCGCCAGCAGCCAGATTGCCGAGGGGGCCTTTGAAGCTTTCTTT. Its translation is CASSQIAEGAFEAFF.

Many counts were recorded for this clonotype. The chain has TRBV14 and TRBJ1-6; D gene uncertain. Deletions cut 8 bases from V and 10 bases from J, with 18 bases between. The germline V gene has CDR1 SGHDN and CDR2 FVKESK. The CDR3 has 14 amino acids. The CDR3 region is CASSGFAGESPLHF. The CDR3 DNA sequence: TGTGCCAGCTCCGGGTTCGCGGGAGAATCACCCCTCCACTTT.

This clonotype appeared many times. The J gene is TRBJ1-2, the V gene TRBV5-6; no definite D call. CDR1 SGHDT and CDR2 YYEEEE come from the germline V gene. CDR3 length equals 12 residues. V lost 2 bases and J 1 base, leaving 3 bases between the germline ends. Here the CDR3 reads CASSFLNYGYTF. The DNA for the CDR3 is TGTGCCAGCAGCTTCCTTAACTATGGCTACACCTTC.

This clonotype was found a few times. The chain combines TRBV12-2 with TRBJ2-1. TRBV12-2 is assigned pseudogene status. This CDR3 region has 14 residues. Here the CDR3 reads CASRLPQHANEQFF. CDR3 bases: TGTGCAAGTCGCTTACCCCAACATGCAAATGAGCAGTTCTTC.

The sample holds many counts of this clonotype. V is TRBV5-1 and J is TRBJ1-5; D possibly corresponds to TRBD1 (5 bases). CDR3 length equals 15 residues. From germline, CDR1 is SGHRS and CDR2 YFSETQ. Trimming stripped 5 bases from V and 3 bases from J, with 15 bases between. The CDR3, as DNA: TGCGCCAGCAGTCTTGGGGCCAGTCACAATCAGCCCCAGCATTTT. It specifies CASSLGASHNQPQHF.

This clonotype occurred many times. The V call is TRBV27, the J call TRBJ1-1, with 9 bases lining up with TRBD1. This CDR3 is built from 15 residues. V was clipped by 7 bases and J by 1 base; unmatched bases: 7. Germline assignment: CDR1 MNHEY and CDR2 SMNVEV (reference sequence). The CDR3 region is CASTPLGQGNTEAFF. CDR3 coding DNA: TGTGCCAGCACCCCGCTGGGACAGGGGAACACTGAAGCTTTCTTT.

There are many counts of this clonotype. The chain couples TRBV28 to TRBJ1-3; no reliable D call. Trimming left V 7 bases short and J 2 bases short, with 9 bases between. The CDR3 totals 13 residues. Germline V lookup: CDR1 MDHEN, CDR2 SYDVKM. CDR3 region: CASTRSPGNTIYF. In DNA, the CDR3 is TGTGCCAGCACCAGGAGCCCTGGAAACACCATATATTTT.

This clonotype was counted ten times or more. The chain recombines TRBV5-5 with TRBJ2-3, with D tentatively TRBD2 (6 bases). V lost 0 bases to trimming and J lost 6 bases, with 17 bases between them. The germline CDR1 and CDR2 sequences are SGHKS and YYEKEE (reference sequence). The CDR3 length is 16 residues. The CDR3, as DNA: TGTGCCAGCAGCTTGGCCGGGGGTGCATCAGGCGATACGCAGTATTTT. Translation: CASSLAGGASGDTQYF.

This clonotype showed up many times. The gene calls are TRBV10-3 and TRBJ1-5; TRBD1 matches at 7 bases. CDR1 ENHRY and CDR2 SYGVKD come from the germline V gene. The CDR3 is 14 residues long. The trim removed 5 bases at V and 1 base at J, leaving 2 bases unmatched. CDR3 amino acids: CAISTTGSNQPQHF. The CDR3 DNA is TGTGCCATCAGTACGACAGGGAGCAATCAGCCCCAGCATTTT.

This clonotype was found many times. This chain uses TRBV11-2 with TRBJ2-2; the match to TRBD1 covers 7 bases. The V gene's germline CDR1 is SGHAT and CDR2 FQNNGV. Trimming cost V 5 bases and J 6 bases; bases outside gene matches: 12. There are 16 residues in the CDR3. The DNA of the CDR3 is TGTGCCAGCAGCGGACCCGGGACAGTCCTCCCCGGGGAGCTGTTTTTT. Translation gives CASSGPGTVLPGELFF.

This clonotype was counted many times. The rearrangement links TRBV10-3 to TRBJ1-1, with 7 bases fitting TRBD1. This CDR3 has 13 amino acids. With V trimmed by 7 bases and J by 3 bases, 5 bases remained unmatched. CDR1 is ENHRY and CDR2 is SYGVKD in the germline V gene. The CDR3 reads CAIKTGPDTEAFF. The CDR3 DNA sequence: TGTGCCATCAAGACAGGGCCCGACACTGAAGCTTTCTTT.

At least ten counts were recorded for this clonotype. V and J are TRBV9 and TRBJ1-3, with a weak D call TRBD1 (5 bases). This CDR3 comprises 15 residues. Trimming removed 0 bases at V and 3 bases at J, with 10 bases between. In germline, CDR1 is SGDLS, CDR2 YYNGEE. The CDR3 protein is CASSVAGSVGNTIYF. CDR3 coding DNA: TGTGCCAGCAGCGTAGCAGGGTCCGTTGGAAACACCATATATTTT.

This clonotype was detected ten times or more. This sequence joins TRBV10-3 and TRBJ1-2; unclear D gene. V lost 2 bases to trimming and J lost 8 bases, with 12 bases between them. This CDR3 contains 13 residues. The V gene's germline CDR1 is ENHRY and CDR2 SYGVKD. CDR3 region: CAISEAGLGGYTF. The DNA of the CDR3 is TGTGCCATCAGTGAGGCGGGCCTGGGGGGCTACACCTTC.

This clonotype was recorded many times. The chain has TRBV5-1 and TRBJ1-2; 9 bases map to TRBD1. Trimming at V came to 4 bases and at J to 3 bases, leaving 7 bases not matched to a gene. Per the germline V gene, CDR1 is SGHRS and CDR2 is YFSETQ. The CDR3 runs to 15 residues. The CDR3 is CASSRSTGGDYGYTF. The CDR3 nucleotides are TGCGCCAGCAGCCGGTCGACAGGGGGAGACTATGGCTACACCTTC.

This clonotype was observed many times. The rearrangement links TRBV12-3 or TRBV12-4 to TRBJ1-2; TRBD1 matches 7 bases. Trimming removed 6 bases from V and 0 bases from J; junction bases left unmatched: 4. This CDR3 comprises 14 residues. This CDR3 reads CASRGQLTNYGYTF. DNA of the CDR3: TGTGCCAGCAGGGGACAGTTAACTAACTATGGCTACACCTTC.

Many counts were recorded for this clonotype. This rearrangement joins TRBV3-1 to TRBJ1-2; a weak D match, TRBD1 (5 bases). CDR1 LGHDT and CDR2 YNNKEL come from the germline V gene (reference sequence). The CDR3 consists of 16 residues. The ends were cut back, 5 bases at V and 3 bases at J, with 19 bases in the middle. CDR3 loop: CASSSKEWGSDYGYTF. The CDR3 coding sequence is TGTGCCAGCAGCTCAAAGGAATGGGGGTCGGACTATGGCTACACCTTC.

This clonotype was counted ten times or more. V gene TRBV10-3 combines with J gene TRBJ1-1; D gene unclear. Germline V gives CDR1 ENHRY, CDR2 SYGVKD. CDR3 length equals 12 residues. V lost 3 bases to trimming and J lost 4 bases, with 6 bases between them. CDR3 protein: CAISDHSTEAFF. The CDR3 DNA sequence: TGTGCCATCAGTGACCATTCCACTGAAGCTTTCTTT.

This clonotype was counted at least ten times. The junction departs from the called germline gene at one end, perhaps through a read error. The chain recombines TRBV6-2 or TRBV6-3 with TRBJ1-1; unclear D gene. The germline V gene has CDR1 MNHEY and CDR2 SVGEGT. This CDR3 region has 12 residues. CDR3 in amino acids: CASSFEESGSIF. CDR3 DNA: TGTGCCAGCAGTTTTGAAGAATCAGGATCCATCTTT.

At least ten counts were recorded for this clonotype. The chain has TRBV10-1 and TRBJ2-1; D gene ambiguous. V was cut by 0 bases and J by 0 bases, with 9 bases left in between. In germline, CDR1 is WNHNN, CDR2 SYGVQD (reference sequence). The CDR3 spans 16 residues. In DNA, the CDR3 is TGCGCCAGCAGTGAGTCGCCGGACCGCTCCTACAATGAGCAGTTCTTC. Translation: CASSESPDRSYNEQFF.

This chain links TRBV20-1 with TRBJ2-7; the D is unclear. CDR3 length: 16 residues. CDR1 is DFQATT and CDR2 is SNEGSKA in the germline V gene (reference sequence). V gave up 1 base and J gave up 2 bases, with 18 bases separating them. The CDR3: CSARVAVESYPYEQYF. As DNA, the CDR3 is TGCAGTGCTAGAGTGGCGGTGGAATCGTACCCCTACGAGCAGTACTTC.